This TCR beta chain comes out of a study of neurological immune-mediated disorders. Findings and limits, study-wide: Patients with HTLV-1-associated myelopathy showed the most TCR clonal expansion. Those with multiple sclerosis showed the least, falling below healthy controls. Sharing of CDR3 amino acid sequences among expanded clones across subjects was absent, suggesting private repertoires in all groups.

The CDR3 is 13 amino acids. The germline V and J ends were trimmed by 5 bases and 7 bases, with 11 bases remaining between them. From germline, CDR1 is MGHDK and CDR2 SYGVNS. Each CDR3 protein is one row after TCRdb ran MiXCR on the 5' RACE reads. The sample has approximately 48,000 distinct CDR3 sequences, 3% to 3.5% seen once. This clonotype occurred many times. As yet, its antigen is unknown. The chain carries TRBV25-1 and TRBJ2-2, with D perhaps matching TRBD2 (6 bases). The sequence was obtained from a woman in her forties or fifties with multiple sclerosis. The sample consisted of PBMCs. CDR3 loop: CASSRWGGGELFF. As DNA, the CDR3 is TGTGCCAGCAGTCGATGGGGAGGCGGGGAGCTGTTTTTT.